In this sample, the clone carrying this T cell receptor (beta chain) turned up a few times. The target antigen is unknown. PCR employed 60 Vbeta and 13 Jbeta primers. The data were produced by immunoSEQ multiplex PCR, yet TCRdb's version contains in-frame clones alone and is incomplete. There are 100,000 to 150,000 clones in the sample; approximately 80% occur only once, and roughly 4.5% lies in the top ten. The data were taken from a study of cytomegalovirus exposure and HLA in healthy donors. The V end lost 0 bases, the J end lost 5 bases, and 10 bases lay between the germline ends. The CDR3 has 15 amino acids. CDR1 and CDR2 (germline): MGHRA, YSYEKL. Findings of the study overall: About 87% or about 30% of the time was how often most TCR beta V segments were productive, according to an earlier analysis. Later analysis suggested links between common viral pathogens and several top significant clusters. Cytomegalovirus-associated TCR beta chains were listed, numbering 150 to 200. Across donors, presence/absence analyses took sequencing depth to be roughly uniform.

The source of this sequence is a man between 45 and 60 years old in good health and CMV-seropositive. The sample was PBMCs. This chain links TRBV4-1 with TRBJ1-4, with TRBD1 as a possible D gene (5 bases). The chain's CDR3 is CASSQEGVKNEKLFF. DNA for the CDR3: TGCGCCAGCAGCCAAGAAGGGGTAAAGAATGAAAAACTGTTTTTT.